Each of the 14 T cell receptor beta chains below was sequenced from the same sample in a study of early T cells in non-severe SARS-CoV-2 infection. TCRdb re-analysed the 5' RACE reads in MiXCR, keeping a single row per CDR3 protein. Among 55,000 to 80,000 distinct CDR3 sequences listed, 10% to 15% were seen once. Sequencing was carried out using whole blood. Receptors were obtained from an adult who was a healthcare worker with PCR-confirmed SARS-CoV-2 infection or an uninfected control (not recorded which).

The chain is built from TRBV11-1 and TRBJ1-1, with TRBD1 matching 8 bases. V lost 5 bases, J lost 1 base, and 6 bases stayed unmatched. Germline V gives CDR1 SGHAT, CDR2 FQDESV (reference sequence). The CDR3 is made up of 15 amino acids. The CDR3 is CASSPRTGTNTEAFF. The CDR3 DNA reads TGTGCCAGCAGCCCGCGGACAGGGACGAACACTGAAGCTTTCTTT. Combining the CDR3 with reference TRBV11-1 and TRBJ1-1 gives the whole variable domain EAEVAQSPRYKITEKSQAVAFWCDPISGHATLYWYRQILGQGPELLVQFQDESVVDDSQLPKDRFSAERLKGVDSTLKIQPAELGDSAMYLCASSPRTGTNTEAFFGQGTRLTVV.

The chain links TRBV29-1 to TRBJ1-1; D remains ambiguous. The CDR3 sequence is 12 residues long. V lost 8 bases and J lost 0, with 10 bases in between. Germline CDR1 SQVTM, CDR2 ANQGSEA. The DNA for the CDR3 is TGCAGCATGGGCCCAGTGAACACTGAAGCTTTCTTT. It is translated as CSMGPVNTEAFF.

This clonotype was picked up many times. This rearrangement joins TRBV6-1 to TRBJ2-5; no definite D call. The V and J ends lost 8 bases and 12 bases respectively, with 10 bases between them. CDR3 length: 9 amino acids. Per germline, CDR1 MNHNS and CDR2 SASEGT. This CDR3 reads CASSRSEYF. DNA for the CDR3: TGTGCCAGCTCCCGGTCGGAGTACTTC.

A few counts support this clonotype. J is TRBJ1-4 and V is TRBV11-2; D ambiguous. CDR1 is SGHAT, CDR2 FQNNGV, per germline. Trimming left V 2 bases short and J 8 bases short, with 3 bases between. The length of the CDR3 is 11 residues. DNA of the CDR3: TGTGCCAGCAGCTTATACGAAAAACTGTTTTTT. Translation gives CASSLYEKLFF.

This rearrangement joins TRBV6-5 to TRBJ1-2; 7 nucleotides line up with TRBD1. Germline CDR1 MNHEY, CDR2 SVGAGI. The CDR3 length is 12 residues. V lost 6 bases to trimming and J lost 7 bases; unmatched junction nucleotides: 5. CDR3: CASRRQGFGYTF. In DNA, the CDR3 is TGTGCCAGCAGGAGACAGGGATTTGGCTACACCTTC.

This clonotype was observed many times. This chain joins TRBV4-1 and TRBJ2-5; 7 nucleotides align to TRBD2. The trim removed 2 bases at V and 2 bases at J, leaving 8 bases unmatched. The CDR3 has 16 residues. Germline assignment: CDR1 MGHRA and CDR2 YSYEKL. Here the CDR3 reads CASSQSGGGAQETQYF. CDR3 sequence (DNA): TGCGCCAGCAGCCAATCTGGCGGGGGAGCTCAAGAGACCCAGTACTTC.

This clonotype was recorded a few times. This chain joins TRBV25-1 and TRBJ1-4, with no clear D. The CDR3 spans 12 residues. V shed 5 bases and J shed 8 bases, with 9 bases lying between them. The germline V gene encodes CDR1 MGHDK and CDR2 SYGVNS. CDR3 in DNA: TGTGCCAGCAGTCGCCGCGGGGAAAAACTGTTTTTT. It translates to CASSRRGEKLFF.

This clonotype occurred a few times. This sequence joins TRBV6-2 or TRBV6-3 and TRBJ2-3; D ambiguous. Per germline, CDR1 MNHEY and CDR2 SVGEGT. CDR3 length: 12 amino acids. V lost 4 bases to trimming and J lost 6 bases, with 8 bases between them. The CDR3 coding sequence is TGTGCCAGCAGTTCCACAGTTGATACGCAGTATTTT. Translated, it gives CASSSTVDTQYF.

This clonotype was recorded at least ten times. The chain carries TRBV5-1 and TRBJ1-5; a possible D gene is TRBD1 (5 bases). This CDR3 is 15 amino acids long. Germline V CDR1 and CDR2: SGHRS, YFSETQ. With 0 bases removed from V and 3 bases from J, the gap between germline ends came to 10 bases. In DNA form, the CDR3 reads TGCGCCAGCAGCTTGGACGGGGCCTACAATCAGCCCCAGCATTTT. As protein: CASSLDGAYNQPQHF. The full variable domain, in which reference TRBV5-1 and TRBJ1-5 provide the parts outside the CDR3, is KAGVTQTPRYLIKTRGQQVTLSCSPISGHRSVSWYQQTPGQGLQFLFEYFSETQRNKGNFPGRFSGRQFSNSRSEMNVSTLELGDSALYLCASSLDGAYNQPQHFGDGTRLSIL.

This clonotype showed up many times. The rearrangement uses TRBV18 and TRBJ2-4; 8 bases match TRBD2. The V and J ends lost 5 bases and 3 bases, in that order; junction bases with no gene match: 15. The CDR3 is 18 residues long. Germline CDR1 and CDR2: KGHSH and LQKENI. The CDR3 region has the DNA TGTGCCAGCTCATCCCAATCAACTAGCGGAGGTGACAAAAACATTCAGTACTTC. Translated: CASSSQSTSGGDKNIQYF.

This clonotype has a count of ten or more. CDR3 sequence: CASSLMGKDEKLFF. CDR3 bases: TGTGCCAGCAGCTTAATGGGGAAGGATGAAAAACTGTTTTTT. V and J are TRBV7-9 and TRBJ1-4; D gene unclear. The V end lost 2 bases, the J end lost 6 bases, and 10 bases lay between the germline ends. This CDR3 comprises 14 residues. The germline CDR1 and CDR2 sequences are SEHNR and FQNEAQ (reference sequence).

V usage is TRBV10-3 and J usage is TRBJ2-4; D unclear. Germline V lookup: CDR1 ENHRY, CDR2 SYGVKD. Trimming stripped 6 bases from V and 0 bases from J, with 6 bases between. The CDR3 is made up of 13 amino acids. For the CDR3, the DNA is TGTGCCATCAGCGATGAAGCCAAAAACATTCAGTACTTC. It specifies CAISDEAKNIQYF.

The rearrangement uses TRBV29-1 and TRBJ2-7, with 7 bases that match TRBD2. V was pared by 4 bases and J by 6 bases, with 6 bases of the junction left unmatched. Germline V gene lookup returns CDR1 SQVTM and CDR2 ANQGSEA. CDR3 length: 12 amino acids. The CDR3 DNA sequence: TGCAGCGTTGGACCCCCGGGGGGCGAGCAGTACTTC. This translates into CSVGPPGGEQYF.

This clonotype was counted ten times or more. The chain is built from TRBV6-2 or TRBV6-3 and TRBJ2-1, with D uncertain. From germline, CDR1 is MNHEY and CDR2 SVGEGT. This CDR3 has 13 residues. V was cut by 3 bases and J by 2 bases, with 5 bases left in between. The CDR3 loop reads CASSYAAYNEQFF. The CDR3 DNA sequence: TGTGCCAGCAGTTATGCAGCCTACAATGAGCAGTTCTTC.